There are many counts of the clone carrying this TCR beta chain. Antigen unknown. This record belongs to a study of T cells in Graves' hyperthyroidism and ophthalmopathy. Patients having uncontrolled infection, another autoimmune disease, pregnancy or lactation were not included. Orbital computed tomography and thyroid ultrasound, together with serum TRAb and thyroxine and clinical symptoms, were used for diagnoses. RNA transcripts gave rise to amplified TCR beta CDR3 regions. The HTBI primer set served for first-round RT-PCR of the TCR CDR3. TCRdb reprocessed the multiplex PCR reads via MiXCR and lists one record per CDR3 protein. This sample has 540,000 or so distinct CDR3 sequences, with about half found just once. General study points: Blood held most thyroid clonotypes expanded above 0.001 frequency. The model anticipated ophthalmopathy a median about 6.5 months pre-onset.

CDR1 is LNHDA and CDR2 is SQIVND in the germline V gene (reference sequence). The V end was cut by 10 bases, the J end by 5 bases, with 24 bases between. The CDR3 has 15 amino acids. J is TRBJ2-7 and V is TRBV19; D possibly matches TRBD1 or TRBD2 (5 bases each). The sequence was collected from an adult woman with Graves' disease, either hyperthyroidism or ophthalmopathy (not recorded which). The material sequenced was peripheral blood or thyroid tissue (not recorded which). The CDR3 DNA is TGTGCCACCAAAGGGGCTGGGGCGGGCGGCGACGAGCAGTACTTC. Amino acid sequence: CATKGAGAGGDEQYF.